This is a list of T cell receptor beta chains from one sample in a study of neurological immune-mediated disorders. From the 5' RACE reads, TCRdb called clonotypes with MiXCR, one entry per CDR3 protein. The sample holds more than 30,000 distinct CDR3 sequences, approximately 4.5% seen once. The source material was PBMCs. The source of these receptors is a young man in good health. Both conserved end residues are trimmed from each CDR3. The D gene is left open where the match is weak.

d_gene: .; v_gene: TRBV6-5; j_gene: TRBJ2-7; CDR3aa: ASSNLGHLSYEQY
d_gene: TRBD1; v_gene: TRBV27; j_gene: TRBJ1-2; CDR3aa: ASSFLPGQGVGYGYT
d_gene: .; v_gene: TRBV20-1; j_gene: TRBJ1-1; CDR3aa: SAPRWEPEAF
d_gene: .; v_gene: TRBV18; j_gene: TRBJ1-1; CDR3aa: ASSHGQNTEAF
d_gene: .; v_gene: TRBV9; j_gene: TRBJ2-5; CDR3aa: ASSADRRGAQY
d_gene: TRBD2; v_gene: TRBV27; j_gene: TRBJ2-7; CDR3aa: ASSSTTSGHEQY
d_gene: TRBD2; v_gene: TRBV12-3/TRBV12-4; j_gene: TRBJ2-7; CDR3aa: ASSFRGGYEQY
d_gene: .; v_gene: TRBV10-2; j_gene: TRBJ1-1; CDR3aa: ASNPRERGATTEAF
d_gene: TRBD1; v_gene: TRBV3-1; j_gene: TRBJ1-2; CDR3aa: ASSLPGQVYGYT
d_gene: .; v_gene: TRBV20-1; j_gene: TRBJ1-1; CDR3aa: SARDPQGGGGAF
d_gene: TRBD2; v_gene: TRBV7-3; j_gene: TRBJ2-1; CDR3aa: ASSSAGGSSYNEQF
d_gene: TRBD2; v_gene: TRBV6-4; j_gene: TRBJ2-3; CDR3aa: ASSGGSGGTDTQY
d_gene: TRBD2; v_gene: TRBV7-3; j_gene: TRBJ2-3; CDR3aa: ASSRGGTGGTDTQY
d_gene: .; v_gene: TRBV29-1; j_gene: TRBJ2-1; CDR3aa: SVERATRDNEQF
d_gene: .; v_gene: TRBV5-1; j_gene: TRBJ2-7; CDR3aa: ASSLGGGGEQY
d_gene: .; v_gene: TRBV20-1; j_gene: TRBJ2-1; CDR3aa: SASAPRGRTYNEQF
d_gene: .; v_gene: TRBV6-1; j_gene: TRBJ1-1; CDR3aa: ASSPQAGDTEAF
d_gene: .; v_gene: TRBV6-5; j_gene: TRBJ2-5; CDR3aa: ASNHPSQETQY
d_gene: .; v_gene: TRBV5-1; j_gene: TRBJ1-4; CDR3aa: ASSLEQQANEKLF
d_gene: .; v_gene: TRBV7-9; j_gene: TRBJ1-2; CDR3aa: ASSLVVTLLGGYT
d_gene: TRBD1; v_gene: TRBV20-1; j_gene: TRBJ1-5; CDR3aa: SSPGQGHQPQH
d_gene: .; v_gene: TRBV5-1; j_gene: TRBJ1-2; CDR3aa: ASSLVTLSSGYT
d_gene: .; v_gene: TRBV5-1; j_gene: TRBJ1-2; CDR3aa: ASSFLSAHLGRTQVRYGYT
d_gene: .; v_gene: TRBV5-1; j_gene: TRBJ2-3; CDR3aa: ASSLGTSTDTQY
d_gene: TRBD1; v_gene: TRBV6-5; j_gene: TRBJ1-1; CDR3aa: ASSSDRGQGAF
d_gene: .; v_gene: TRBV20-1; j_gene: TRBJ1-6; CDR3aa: SARDPSGTGDSPLH
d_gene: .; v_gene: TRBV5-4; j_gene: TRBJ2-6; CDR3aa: ASSKDSSGANVLT
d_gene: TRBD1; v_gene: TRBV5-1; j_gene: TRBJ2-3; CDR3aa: ASSLTTGQGTDTQY
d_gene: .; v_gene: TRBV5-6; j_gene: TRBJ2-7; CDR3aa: ASTDDIAYEQY
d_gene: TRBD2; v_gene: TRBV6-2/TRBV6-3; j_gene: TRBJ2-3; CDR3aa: ASSYPAMRGGWEY
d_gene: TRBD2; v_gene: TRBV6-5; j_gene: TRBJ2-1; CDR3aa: ASSLGTSGGLIRI
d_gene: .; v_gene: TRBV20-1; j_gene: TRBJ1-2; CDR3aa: SAYQGPGYT
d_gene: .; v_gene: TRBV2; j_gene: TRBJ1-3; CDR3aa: ASSYNGLAGNTIY
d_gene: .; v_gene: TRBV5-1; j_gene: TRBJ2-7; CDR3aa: ASSLDTPLEQY
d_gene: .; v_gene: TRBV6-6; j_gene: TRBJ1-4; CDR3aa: ASKGPGIQKLF
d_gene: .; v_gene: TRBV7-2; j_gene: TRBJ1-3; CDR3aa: ASSHPRGSGNTIY
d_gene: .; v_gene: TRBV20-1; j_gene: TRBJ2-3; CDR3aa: SETSTTDTQY
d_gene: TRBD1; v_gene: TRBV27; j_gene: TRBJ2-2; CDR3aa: ASSSGTGVTGELF
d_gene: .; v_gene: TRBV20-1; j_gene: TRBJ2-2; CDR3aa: SARSSTGELF
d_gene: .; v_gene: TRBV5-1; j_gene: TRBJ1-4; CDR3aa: ASSYDGPSGGKLF
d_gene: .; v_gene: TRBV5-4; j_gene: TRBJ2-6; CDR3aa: ASSSLGLGTNVLT
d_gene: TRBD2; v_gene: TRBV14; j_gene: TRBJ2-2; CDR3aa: ASSQDRAGTRTREELF
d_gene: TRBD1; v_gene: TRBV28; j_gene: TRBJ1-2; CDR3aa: ASSDSGGTGYT
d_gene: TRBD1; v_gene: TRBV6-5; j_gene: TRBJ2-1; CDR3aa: ASRTGNYYNEQF
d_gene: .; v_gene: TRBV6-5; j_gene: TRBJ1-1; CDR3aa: ASSGRETEAF